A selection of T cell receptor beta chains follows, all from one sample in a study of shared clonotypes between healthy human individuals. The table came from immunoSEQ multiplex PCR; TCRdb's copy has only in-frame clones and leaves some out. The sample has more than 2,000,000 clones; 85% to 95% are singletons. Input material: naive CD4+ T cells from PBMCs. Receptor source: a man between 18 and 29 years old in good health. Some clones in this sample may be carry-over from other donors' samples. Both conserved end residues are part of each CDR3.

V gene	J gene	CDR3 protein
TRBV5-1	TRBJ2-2	CASSAQGANTGELFF
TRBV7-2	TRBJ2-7	CASSSRLAGASEQYF
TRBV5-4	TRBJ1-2	CASSKGGHYGYTF
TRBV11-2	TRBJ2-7	CASSIDRAYEQYF
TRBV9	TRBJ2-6	CASSVATLTGTGANVLTF
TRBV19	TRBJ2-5	CASSRGVQGGETQYF
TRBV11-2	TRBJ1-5	CASSTHSNQPQHF
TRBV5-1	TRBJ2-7	CASSLQRDEQYF
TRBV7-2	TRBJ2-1	CASSPIVSYNEQFF
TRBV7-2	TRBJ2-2	CASSPPGLGHTGELFF
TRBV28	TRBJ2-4	CASSGNLGTSGSDIQYF
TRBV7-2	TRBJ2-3	CASSPSAGGRADTQYF
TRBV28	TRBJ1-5	CASSKPRYDQPQHF
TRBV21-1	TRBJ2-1	CASSPSGGNNEQFF
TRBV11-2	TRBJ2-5	CASSLLGGTRETQYF
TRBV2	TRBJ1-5	CASSEMGHQGQPQHF
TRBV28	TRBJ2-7	CASSIPGQGSREQYF
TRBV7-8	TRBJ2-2	CASSPHPGRATGELFF
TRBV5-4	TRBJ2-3	CASSLATSGGLTDTQYF
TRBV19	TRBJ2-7	CASTLRGAVWGEQYF
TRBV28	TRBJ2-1	CASSFYRERNEQFF
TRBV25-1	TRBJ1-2	CASSSGARDGYTF
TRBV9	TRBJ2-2	CASSVAGSGELFF